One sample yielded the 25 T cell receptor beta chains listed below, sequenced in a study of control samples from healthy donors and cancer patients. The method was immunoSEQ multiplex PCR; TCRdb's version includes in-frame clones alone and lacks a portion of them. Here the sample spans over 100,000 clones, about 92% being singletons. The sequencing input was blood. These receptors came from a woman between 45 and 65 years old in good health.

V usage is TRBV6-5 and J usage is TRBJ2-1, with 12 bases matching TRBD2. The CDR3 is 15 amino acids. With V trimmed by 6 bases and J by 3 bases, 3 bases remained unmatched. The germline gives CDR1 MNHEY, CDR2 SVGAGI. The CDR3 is CASRSTSGSYNEQFF. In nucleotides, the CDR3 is TGTGCCAGCAGGTCGACTAGCGGGAGCTACAATGAGCAGTTCTTC.

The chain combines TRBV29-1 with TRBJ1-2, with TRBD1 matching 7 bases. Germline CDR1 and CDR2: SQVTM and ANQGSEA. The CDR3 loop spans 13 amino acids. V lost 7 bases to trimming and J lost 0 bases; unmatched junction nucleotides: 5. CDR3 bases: TGCAGCGCCACCGGACAGGCTAACTATGGCTACACCTTC. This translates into CSATGQANYGYTF.

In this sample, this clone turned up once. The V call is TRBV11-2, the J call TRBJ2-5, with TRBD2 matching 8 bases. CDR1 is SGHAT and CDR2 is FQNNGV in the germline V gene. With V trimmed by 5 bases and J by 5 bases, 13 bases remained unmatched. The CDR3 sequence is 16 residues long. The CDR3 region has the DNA TGTGCCAGCAGCCCACTGGAGTTAGCGGGACGGGAGACCCAGTACTTC. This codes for CASSPLELAGRETQYF.

The CDR3, as DNA: TGTGCCAGCAGCTCCGTAAATTATGGCTACACCTTC. Translating gives CASSSVNYGYTF. The chain carries TRBV7-9 and TRBJ1-2; D not certain. The CDR3 has 12 residues. Germline loops: CDR1 SEHNR, CDR2 FQNEAQ (reference sequence). Trimming shortened V by 4 bases and J by 5 bases, and 8 bases separated the two germline ends.

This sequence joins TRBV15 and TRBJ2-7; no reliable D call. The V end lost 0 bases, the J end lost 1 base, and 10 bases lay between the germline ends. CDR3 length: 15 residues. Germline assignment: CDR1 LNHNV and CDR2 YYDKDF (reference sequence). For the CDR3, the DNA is TGTGCCACCAGCAGAGATACCGGCGTATCCTACGAGCAGTACTTC. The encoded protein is CATSRDTGVSYEQYF.

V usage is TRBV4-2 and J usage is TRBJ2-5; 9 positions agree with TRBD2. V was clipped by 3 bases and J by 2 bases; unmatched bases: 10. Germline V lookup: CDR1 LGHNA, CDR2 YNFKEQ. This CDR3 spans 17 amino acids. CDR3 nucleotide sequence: TGTGCCAGCAGCCAGGGGAGGACTAGCGCCCTACAAGAGACCCAGTACTTC. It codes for CASSQGRTSALQETQYF.

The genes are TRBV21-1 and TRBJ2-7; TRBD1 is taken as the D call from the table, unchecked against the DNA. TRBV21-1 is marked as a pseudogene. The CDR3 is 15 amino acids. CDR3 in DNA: TGTGCCAGCAGCAAAGTCCAGGACAGGGTCCACGAGCAGTACTTC. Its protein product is CASSKVQDRVHEQYF.

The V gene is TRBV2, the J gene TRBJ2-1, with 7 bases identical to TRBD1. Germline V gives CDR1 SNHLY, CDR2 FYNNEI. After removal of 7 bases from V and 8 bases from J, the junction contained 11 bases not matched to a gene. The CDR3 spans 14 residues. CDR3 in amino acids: CASKYGTDRDEQFF. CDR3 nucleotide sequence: TGTGCCAGCAAGTACGGGACAGACAGGGATGAGCAGTTCTTC.

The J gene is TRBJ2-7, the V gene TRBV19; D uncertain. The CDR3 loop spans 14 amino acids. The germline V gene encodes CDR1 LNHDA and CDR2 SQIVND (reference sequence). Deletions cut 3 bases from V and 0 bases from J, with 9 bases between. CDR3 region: CASSIGTVSYEQYF. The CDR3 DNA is TGTGCCAGTAGTATCGGTACGGTCTCCTACGAGCAGTACTTC.

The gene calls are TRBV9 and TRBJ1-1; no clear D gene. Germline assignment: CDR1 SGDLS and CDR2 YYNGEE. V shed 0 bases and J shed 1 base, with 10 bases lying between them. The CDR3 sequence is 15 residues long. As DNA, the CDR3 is TGTGCCAGCAGCGTAGGAAGGTCAGCGAACACTGAAGCTTTCTTT. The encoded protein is CASSVGRSANTEAFF.

This CDR3 is CSVERGGGVNTEAFF. The DNA of the CDR3 is TGCAGCGTTGAAAGGGGCGGCGGAGTGAACACTGAAGCTTTCTTT. The V gene is TRBV29-1, the J gene TRBJ1-1, with D perhaps TRBD1 (5 bases). The V end was cut by 2 bases, the J end by 0 bases, with 13 bases between. CDR3 size: 15 residues. The germline V gene has CDR1 SQVTM and CDR2 ANQGSEA.

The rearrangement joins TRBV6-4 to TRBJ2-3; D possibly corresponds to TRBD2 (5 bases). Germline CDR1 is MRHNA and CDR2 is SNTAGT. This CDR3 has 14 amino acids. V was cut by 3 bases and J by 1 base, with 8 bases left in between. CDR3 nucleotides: TGTGCCAGCAGTGAAGGGAGAGGCACAGATACGCAGTATTTT. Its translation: CASSEGRGTDTQYF.

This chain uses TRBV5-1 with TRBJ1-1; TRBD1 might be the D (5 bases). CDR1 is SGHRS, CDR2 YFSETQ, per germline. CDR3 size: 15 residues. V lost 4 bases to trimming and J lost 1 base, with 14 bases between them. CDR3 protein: CASSPGWGKNTEAFF. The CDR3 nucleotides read TGCGCCAGCAGCCCGGGATGGGGGAAGAACACTGAAGCTTTCTTT.

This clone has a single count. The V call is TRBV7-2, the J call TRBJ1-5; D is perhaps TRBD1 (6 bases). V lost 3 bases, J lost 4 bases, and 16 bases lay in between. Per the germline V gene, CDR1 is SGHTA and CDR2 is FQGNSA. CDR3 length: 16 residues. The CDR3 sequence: CASSLRGGVLNQPQHF. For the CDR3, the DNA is TGTGCCAGCAGCTTGAGAGGGGGTGTATTAAATCAGCCCCAGCATTTT.

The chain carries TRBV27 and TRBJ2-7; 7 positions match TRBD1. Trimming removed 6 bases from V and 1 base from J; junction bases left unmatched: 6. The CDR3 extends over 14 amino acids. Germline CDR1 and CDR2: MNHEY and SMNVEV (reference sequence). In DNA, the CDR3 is TGTGCCAGCAGGACAACGACAGGGTCCTACGAGCAGTACTTC. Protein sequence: CASRTTTGSYEQYF.

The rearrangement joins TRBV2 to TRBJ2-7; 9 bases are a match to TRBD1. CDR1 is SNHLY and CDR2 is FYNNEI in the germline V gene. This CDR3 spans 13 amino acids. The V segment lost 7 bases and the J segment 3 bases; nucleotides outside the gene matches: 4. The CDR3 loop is CASTGTGFYEQYF. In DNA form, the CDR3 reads TGTGCCAGCACGGGGACAGGGTTCTACGAGCAGTACTTC.

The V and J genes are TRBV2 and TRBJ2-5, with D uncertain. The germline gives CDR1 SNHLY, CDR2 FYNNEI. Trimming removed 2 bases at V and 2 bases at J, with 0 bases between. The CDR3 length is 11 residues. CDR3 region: CASSEQETQYF. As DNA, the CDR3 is TGTGCCAGCAGTGAACAAGAGACCCAGTACTTC.

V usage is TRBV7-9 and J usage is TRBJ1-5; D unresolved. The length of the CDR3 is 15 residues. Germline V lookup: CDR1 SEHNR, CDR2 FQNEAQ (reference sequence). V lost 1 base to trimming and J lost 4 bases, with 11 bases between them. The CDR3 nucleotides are TGTGCCAGCAGCTTAGGGGCAGAAATTAATCAGCCCCAGCATTTT. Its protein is CASSLGAEINQPQHF. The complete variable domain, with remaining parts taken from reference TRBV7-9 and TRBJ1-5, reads DTGVSQNPRHKITKRGQNVTFRCDPISEHNRLYWYRQTLGQGPEFLTYFQNEAQLEKSRLLSDRFSAERPKGSFSTLEIQRTEQGDSAMYLCASSLGAEINQPQHFGDGTRLSIL.

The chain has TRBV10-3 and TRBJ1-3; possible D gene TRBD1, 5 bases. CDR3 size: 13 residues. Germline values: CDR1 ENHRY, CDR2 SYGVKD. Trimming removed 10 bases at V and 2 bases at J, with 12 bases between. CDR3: CATNSQAGNTIYF. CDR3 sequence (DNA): TGTGCCACCAACTCACAGGCTGGAAACACCATATATTTT.

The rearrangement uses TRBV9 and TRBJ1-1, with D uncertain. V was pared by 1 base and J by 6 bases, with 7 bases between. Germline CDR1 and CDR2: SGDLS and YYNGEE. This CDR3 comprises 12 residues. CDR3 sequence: CASSVMVAEAFF. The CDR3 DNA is TGTGCCAGCAGCGTAATGGTGGCTGAAGCTTTCTTT.

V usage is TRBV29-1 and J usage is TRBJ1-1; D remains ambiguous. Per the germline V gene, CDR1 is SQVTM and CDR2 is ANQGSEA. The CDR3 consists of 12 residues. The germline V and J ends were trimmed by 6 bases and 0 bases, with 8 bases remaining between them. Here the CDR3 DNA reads TGCAGCGTGTTTAGGATGAACACTGAAGCTTTCTTT. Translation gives CSVFRMNTEAFF.

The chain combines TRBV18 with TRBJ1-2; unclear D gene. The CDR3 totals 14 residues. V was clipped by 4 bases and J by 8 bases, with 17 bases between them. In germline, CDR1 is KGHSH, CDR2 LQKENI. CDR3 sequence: CASSRQNGDGGYTF. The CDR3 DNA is TGTGCCAGCTCACGACAAAACGGGGATGGGGGCTACACCTTC.

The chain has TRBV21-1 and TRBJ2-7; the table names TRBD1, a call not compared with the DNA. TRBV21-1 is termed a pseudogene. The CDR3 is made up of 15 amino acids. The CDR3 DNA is TGTGCCAGCACTACCCGGGACAGGGGATTCGACGAGCAGTACTTC. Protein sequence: CASTTRDRGFDEQYF.

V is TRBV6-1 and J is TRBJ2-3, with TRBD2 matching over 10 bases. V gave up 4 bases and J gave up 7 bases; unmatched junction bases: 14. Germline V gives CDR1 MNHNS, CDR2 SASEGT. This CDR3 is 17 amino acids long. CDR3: CASSVEKASGSPHTQYF. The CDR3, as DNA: TGTGCCAGCAGTGTTGAGAAGGCTAGCGGGAGTCCTCATACGCAGTATTTT.

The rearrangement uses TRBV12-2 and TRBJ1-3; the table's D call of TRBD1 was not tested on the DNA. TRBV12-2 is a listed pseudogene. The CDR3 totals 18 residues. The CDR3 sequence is CASRLSLKTGTGGNTIYF. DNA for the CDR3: TGTGCAAGTCGCTTAAGCCTTAAGACAGGGACAGGTGGAAACACCATATATTTT.